This TCR beta chain comes out of a study of PD-1 blockade in classical Hodgkin lymphoma. All patients experienced relapse after autologous stem cell transplantation, and brentuximab vedotin exposure was variable. Reported best responses ranged across complete response, partial response or progressive disease. Repertoires were generated with immunoSEQ multiplex PCR, while TCRdb's copy carries only in-frame clones and drops some. The table lists tens of thousands of clones, more than 80% of them singletons, with approximately 16% in the top ten. The V gene's germline CDR1 is SGHAT and CDR2 FQNNGV. CDR3 length: 16 residues. Trimming pared 7 bases from V and 3 bases from J, leaving 21 bases between.

This TCR was recovered from a human donor with classical Hodgkin lymphoma. Sequencing used peripheral blood mononuclear cells (PBMCs), obtained at baseline. The V and J genes are TRBV11-2 and TRBJ1-1; D possibly corresponds to TRBD1 (5 bases). The DNA of the CDR3 is TGTGCCAGCACCCAGCTTGGGTTTTGGGGCTACACTGAAGCTTTCTTT. Amino acids: CASTQLGFWGYTEAFF.